This T cell receptor beta chain was sequenced during a study of cytomegalovirus exposure and HLA in healthy donors. PCR amplification relied on 60 Vbeta primers (plus 13 Jbeta primers). Using immunoSEQ multiplex PCR, the repertoire was profiled, and TCRdb retains in-frame clones only, with some absent. The profile shows some 170,000 clones, about 80% of them singletons. The length of the CDR3 is 16 residues. Looked up from germline, CDR1 is MGHRA and CDR2 is YSYEKL. Sequencing was done on a sample of PBMCs. The receptor was derived from a young man in good health and CMV-seropositive. The chain joins TRBV4-1 to TRBJ2-5; 8 positions match TRBD1. The J call may not be correct, given that the DNA end is closer to TRBJ2-7. CDR3 sequence reads: CASSHSLRDRFYEQYF. The CDR3 DNA reads as TGCGCCAGCAGCCATAGCCTCCGGGACAGGTTCTACGAGCAGTACTTC.